A single sample gave rise to the 30 T cell receptor beta chains below, sequenced in a study of cytomegalovirus exposure and HLA in healthy donors. Researchers ran the PCR with 60 Vbeta and 13 Jbeta primers. Only in-frame clones appear in the TCRdb table, and some are missing; sequencing was by immunoSEQ multiplex PCR. The sample features some 150,000 clones, with about 0.81% in its top ten. The sample consisted of PBMCs. Every receptor here comes from a young woman in good health and CMV-seropositive.

The chain links TRBV6-5 to TRBJ2-7, with TRBD1 matching 7 bases. With V trimmed by 4 bases and J by 3 bases, 9 bases remained unmatched. This CDR3 region has 15 residues. Germline CDR1 MNHEY, CDR2 SVGAGI. This chain's CDR3 is CASSSLTGSFYEQYF. DNA of the CDR3: TGTGCCAGCAGTTCCTTGACAGGGAGTTTCTACGAGCAGTACTTC.

This rearrangement joins TRBV7-9 to TRBJ1-2; D unclear. The CDR3 is 12 residues long. Germline V CDR1 and CDR2: SEHNR, FQNEAQ (reference sequence). Trimming removed 1 base from V and 5 bases from J, with 5 bases in between. The CDR3 bases are TGTGCCAGCAGCTTAGACGGGTATGGCTACACCTTC. It yields the protein CASSLDGYGYTF. Full variable domain (outside the CDR3, taken from reference TRBV7-9 and TRBJ1-2): DTGVSQNPRHKITKRGQNVTFRCDPISEHNRLYWYRQTLGQGPEFLTYFQNEAQLEKSRLLSDRFSAERPKGSFSTLEIQRTEQGDSAMYLCASSLDGYGYTFGSGTRLTVV.

This chain joins TRBV7-3 and TRBJ1-1; D perhaps matches TRBD1 (6 bases). The CDR3 is made up of 15 amino acids. The V end was cut by 4 bases, the J end by 1 base, with 13 bases between. The germline CDR1 and CDR2 sequences are SGHTA and FQGTGA. As DNA, the CDR3 is TGTGCCAGCAGCTCACAGGGCCCCCCGAACACTGAAGCTTTCTTT. Translation gives CASSSQGPPNTEAFF.

The V and J genes are TRBV4-1 and TRBJ2-1, with 9 bases aligning to TRBD2. V gave up 6 bases and J gave up 4 bases; unmatched junction bases: 7. Germline loops: CDR1 MGHRA, CDR2 YSYEKL. The CDR3 consists of 15 residues. This CDR3 is CASSSGTSIYNEQFF. Here the CDR3 DNA reads TGCGCCAGCAGTTCCGGGACTAGCATTTACAATGAGCAGTTCTTC.

The rearrangement uses TRBV11-2 and TRBJ2-7; D may be TRBD2 (6 bases). Germline CDR1 is SGHAT and CDR2 is FQNNGV. Trimming stripped 2 bases from V and 2 bases from J, with 13 bases between. The CDR3 contains 15 residues. The CDR3 sequence: CASSLRGTGPYEQYF. The DNA of the CDR3 is TGTGCCAGCAGCTTAAGAGGGACTGGTCCCTACGAGCAGTACTTC.

This chain joins TRBV27 and TRBJ1-2, with D unresolved. The V end was cut by 6 bases, the J end by 0 bases, with 14 bases between. Germline CDR1 is MNHEY and CDR2 is SMNVEV (reference sequence). The CDR3 sequence is 15 residues long. The CDR3 loop is CASRSLALANYGYTF. The CDR3 nucleotides read TGTGCCAGCAGGTCCTTAGCCCTAGCTAACTATGGCTACACCTTC.

The chain employs TRBV29-1 and TRBJ1-2; 7 positions match TRBD1. This CDR3 comprises 13 residues. V lost 6 bases to trimming and J lost 8 bases; unmatched junction nucleotides: 12. CDR1 SQVTM and CDR2 ANQGSEA come from the germline V gene. The CDR3 nucleotides are TGCAGCGTCGAAAAAATATACAGGGGAGGCTACACCTTC. Its protein is CSVEKIYRGGYTF.

CDR3 in DNA: TGTGCCAGCAGCTTAGCGGGCCAGGGGATGAATGAGCAGTTCTTC. It specifies CASSLAGQGMNEQFF. The rearrangement links TRBV7-6 to TRBJ2-1, with D tentatively TRBD1 (6 bases). V lost 0 bases and J lost 7, with 13 bases in between. CDR1 is SGHVS, CDR2 FNYEAQ, per germline. The CDR3 has 15 residues.

V is TRBV5-8 and J is TRBJ1-1; the D gene is possibly TRBD1 (5 bases). The germline V and J ends were trimmed by 6 bases and 0 bases, with 9 bases remaining between them. Germline V lookup: CDR1 SGHTS, CDR2 YDEGEE. CDR3 length: 13 amino acids. As DNA, the CDR3 is TGTGCCAGCACCTTAGGGGTGAACACTGAAGCTTTCTTT. Its translation is CASTLGVNTEAFF.

The chain links TRBV15 to TRBJ1-3, with D possibly being TRBD1 (5 bases). Germline V lookup: CDR1 LNHNV, CDR2 YYDKDF (reference sequence). V shed 0 bases and J shed 5 bases, with 14 bases lying between them. This CDR3 is built from 16 residues. CDR3 loop: CATSRDLPRGRNTIYF. The CDR3, as DNA: TGTGCCACCAGCAGAGACTTGCCAAGGGGTCGAAACACCATATATTTT. The full variable domain, its missing parts supplied by reference TRBV15 and TRBJ1-3, is DAMVIQNPRYQVTQFGKPVTLSCSQTLNHNVMYWYQQKSSQAPKLLFHYYDKDFNNEADTPDNFQSRRPNTSFCFLDIRSPGLGDTAMYLCATSRDLPRGRNTIYFGEGSWLTVV.

This chain connects TRBV7-2 to TRBJ2-5, with D uncertain. The last part of the DNA fits TRBJ2-7 better; the J call may be wrong. Germline values: CDR1 SGHTA, CDR2 FQGNSA. The CDR3 is 13 residues long. Written as DNA, the CDR3 is TGTGCCAGCAGCCTAAAAAGTCATTACGAGCAGTACTTC. Amino acid sequence: CASSLKSHYEQYF.

The CDR3 DNA reads TGTGCCAGTAGTACGACAGGGGGGTGGGATGAGCAGTTCTTC. It encodes CASSTTGGWDEQFF. The chain has TRBV19 and TRBJ2-1; 9 positions agree with TRBD1. V gave up 4 bases and J gave up 8 bases; unmatched junction bases: 6. The CDR3 loop spans 14 amino acids. Germline loops: CDR1 LNHDA, CDR2 SQIVND (reference sequence).

The chain joins TRBV7-9 to TRBJ1-2; D not certain. The CDR3 totals 12 residues. Looked up from germline, CDR1 is SEHNR and CDR2 is FQNEAQ (reference sequence). Trimming took 5 bases from V and 5 from J, leaving 9 bases between them. The CDR3 is CASSPGLYGYTF. In nucleotides, the CDR3 is TGTGCCAGCAGCCCCGGGTTATATGGCTACACCTTC.

The J gene is TRBJ2-1, the V gene TRBV6-4; 9 bases are a match to TRBD2. The CDR3 spans 15 residues. The V and J ends lost 5 bases and 1 base, in that order; junction bases with no gene match: 3. Germline-derived CDR1 and CDR2 are MRHNA and SNTAGT. CDR3 nucleotides: TGTGCCAGCAGTCAACTAGCGGGTTCCTACAATGAGCAGTTCTTC. Amino acids: CASSQLAGSYNEQFF.

The genes are TRBV11-3 and TRBJ2-7, with 8 bases matching TRBD2. CDR1 is SGHNT, CDR2 YENEEA, per germline. V trimming: 4 bases; J trimming: 6 bases; junction bases outside the gene matches: 8. The CDR3 runs to 14 residues. For the CDR3, the DNA is TGTGCCAGCAGCTCACCGGGGGGGGCCGGCGAGCAGTACTTC. Its protein product is CASSSPGGAGEQYF.

The chain is built from TRBV2 and TRBJ2-3; D is unresolved. The CDR3 sequence is 12 residues long. The germline CDR1 and CDR2 sequences are SNHLY and FYNNEI. V lost 1 base and J 4 bases, leaving 3 bases between the germline ends. CDR3 nucleotide sequence: TGTGCCAGCAGTGAAGGGCCAGATACGCAGTATTTT. Its translation: CASSEGPDTQYF. The complete variable domain, with remaining parts taken from reference TRBV2 and TRBJ2-3, reads EPEVTQTPSHQVTQMGQEVILRCVPISNHLYFYWYRQILGQKVEFLVSFYNNEISEKSEIFDDQFSVERPDGSNFTLKIRSTKLEDSAMYFCASSEGPDTQYFGPGTRLTVL.

This chain joins TRBV10-2 and TRBJ1-1, with D unclear. This CDR3 spans 14 amino acids. V gave up 3 bases and J gave up 3 bases, with 11 bases separating them. The germline gives CDR1 WSHSY, CDR2 SAAADI. The CDR3 DNA reads TGCGCCAGCAGTGAAGTGGGGAGTGACACTGAAGCTTTCTTT. Translating gives CASSEVGSDTEAFF.

The chain has TRBV6-6 and TRBJ2-7, with 7 nucleotides matching TRBD1. The V and J ends lost 0 bases and 4 bases, in that order; junction bases with no gene match: 6. The germline V gene encodes CDR1 MNHNY and CDR2 SVGAGI (reference sequence). The CDR3 length is 15 residues. The CDR3 nucleotides read TGTGCCAGCAGTTACTCGGGGAAGGGGGCTTACGAGCAGTACTTC. It specifies CASSYSGKGAYEQYF.

The chain joins TRBV7-9 to TRBJ2-5; 8 bases fit TRBD2. The germline V gene encodes CDR1 SEHNR and CDR2 FQNEAQ (reference sequence). The CDR3 runs to 18 residues. Losses at the gene ends were 3 bases for V and 5 bases for J; bases not matched to a gene: 17. The CDR3 region has the DNA TGTGCCAGCAGCTTGGCATACCGGGAGGGCCCCCCTTGGGAGACCCAGTACTTC. Amino acids: CASSLAYREGPPWETQYF. The entire variable domain, with the rest obtained from reference TRBV7-9 and TRBJ2-5, is as follows: DTGVSQNPRHKITKRGQNVTFRCDPISEHNRLYWYRQTLGQGPEFLTYFQNEAQLEKSRLLSDRFSAERPKGSFSTLEIQRTEQGDSAMYLCASSLAYREGPPWETQYFGPGTRLLVL.

The CDR3 DNA reads as TGTGCCAGCAGCTTAGGGGCAGGAGGGGCAGATACGCAGTATTTT. Translated: CASSLGAGGADTQYF. The rearrangement uses TRBV7-2 and TRBJ2-3; a weak D match, TRBD2 (6 bases). Germline CDR1 SGHTA, CDR2 FQGNSA. V shed 1 base and J shed 4 bases, with 12 bases lying between them. The CDR3 sequence is 15 residues long. The variable domain in full, with the rest retrieved from reference TRBV7-2 and TRBJ2-3, is GAGVSQSPSNKVTEKGKDVELRCDPISGHTALYWYRQSLGQGLEFLIYFQGNSAPDKSGLPSDRFSAERTGGSVSTLTIQRTQQEDSAVYLCASSLGAGGADTQYFGPGTRLTVL.

The chain carries TRBV18 and TRBJ1-5; perhaps TRBD1 as D (5 bases). The CDR3 is made up of 16 amino acids. Germline V gene sequence: CDR1 KGHSH, CDR2 LQKENI. Trimming took 0 bases from V and 2 from J, leaving 11 bases between them. Here the CDR3 reads CASSPPIRDGNQPQHF. The CDR3 DNA is TGTGCCAGCTCACCACCAATCAGGGATGGCAATCAGCCCCAGCATTTT.

The genes are TRBV2 and TRBJ2-1; 13 bases are a match to TRBD2. The CDR3 contains 15 residues. Germline V lookup: CDR1 SNHLY, CDR2 FYNNEI. J lost 8 bases, V lost 5 bases, and 6 bases had no gene match. CDR3 loop: CASSQLAGGGDEQFF. CDR3 coding DNA: TGTGCCAGCAGTCAACTAGCGGGAGGGGGGGATGAGCAGTTCTTC. The variable domain in full, completed from reference TRBV2 and TRBJ2-1, reads EPEVTQTPSHQVTQMGQEVILRCVPISNHLYFYWYRQILGQKVEFLVSFYNNEISEKSEIFDDQFSVERPDGSNFTLKIRSTKLEDSAMYFCASSQLAGGGDEQFFGPGTRLTVL.

The V gene is TRBV5-8, the J gene TRBJ2-7, with a tentative D call TRBD2 (7 bases). This CDR3 contains 16 residues. In germline, CDR1 is SGHTS, CDR2 YDEGEE. Deletions cut 4 bases from V and 1 base from J, with 18 bases between. CDR3 sequence (DNA): TGTGCCAGCAGCACCGACGGGGGGACAATATCCTACGAGCAGTACTTC. Amino acids: CASSTDGGTISYEQYF.

The chain is built from TRBV7-2 and TRBJ2-3, with 8 bases fitting TRBD2. The CDR3 extends over 17 amino acids. The germline CDR1 and CDR2 sequences are SGHTA and FQGNSA. V lost 1 base to trimming and J lost 2 bases; unmatched junction nucleotides: 8. CDR3 in amino acids: CASSLVSAGDPTDTQYF. The CDR3 DNA sequence: TGTGCCAGCAGCTTAGTATCAGCGGGGGACCCCACAGATACGCAGTATTTT.

The rearrangement joins TRBV30 to TRBJ2-7, with D tentatively TRBD2 (6 bases). The V gene lost 5 bases and the J gene lost 2 bases, with 16 bases spanning the gap. Germline loops: CDR1 GTSNPN, CDR2 SVGIG (reference sequence). This CDR3 is built from 14 residues. CDR3 in amino acids: CAWSGGGSTYEQYF. CDR3 bases: TGTGCCTGGTCGGGTGGAGGGTCAACCTACGAGCAGTACTTC.

V and J are TRBV29-1 and TRBJ2-4; 9 bases align to TRBD2. Looked up from germline, CDR1 is SQVTM and CDR2 is ANQGSEA. J gave up 4 bases and V 6 bases, and 7 bases lay outside the gene matches. There are 14 residues in the CDR3. As DNA, the CDR3 is TGCAGCGTGTCTAGCGGGAACGGGAAAAACATTCAGTACTTC. Amino acids: CSVSSGNGKNIQYF.

The rearrangement links TRBV18 to TRBJ2-7; D gene unclear. Trimming stripped 6 bases from V and 7 bases from J, with 13 bases between. Germline V gene sequence: CDR1 KGHSH, CDR2 LQKENI. The CDR3 totals 12 residues. The CDR3 DNA reads as TGTGCCAGCTCGCCTACTTTGTATGAGCAGTACTTC. Its translation is CASSPTLYEQYF.

This rearrangement joins TRBV11-2 to TRBJ1-1; 10 nucleotides align to TRBD1. Trimming took 4 bases from V and 3 from J; bases not matched to a gene: 8. The V gene's germline CDR1 is SGHAT and CDR2 FQNNGV. The CDR3 covers 16 residues. Written as DNA, the CDR3 is TGTGCCAGCAGCTCATTTTCGACAGGGGGCTACACTGAAGCTTTCTTT. Encoded protein: CASSSFSTGGYTEAFF.

The CDR3 DNA reads as TGTGCCAGCAGCCTACCTATCAATCAGCCCCAGCATTTT. Translating it yields CASSLPINQPQHF. The V gene is TRBV27, the J gene TRBJ1-5; unclear D gene. Trimming removed 6 bases at V and 3 bases at J, with 9 bases between. The CDR3 runs 13 residues. Germline values: CDR1 MNHEY, CDR2 SMNVEV (reference sequence).

The chain uses TRBV4-1 and TRBJ2-1, with 8 bases matching TRBD2. The CDR3 runs to 16 residues. The germline V gene has CDR1 MGHRA and CDR2 YSYEKL. The J segment lost 2 bases and the V segment lost 2 bases, leaving 5 bases of the junction unmatched. CDR3 sequence (DNA): TGCGCCAGCAGCCAAATACCGGGACTAGCCTACAATGAGCAGTTCTTC. This translates into CASSQIPGLAYNEQFF.